This record concerns one T cell receptor beta chain sequence. Ten or more counts support this clone. This receptor's antigen is unknown. A much larger clone lies one base from this, so it may be a read error. Other DNA sequences of this sample code for an identical CDR3. Library method: PCR. Data came from an Illumina HiSeq 4000. High-throughput sequencing was used to profile the CDR3 region of the TCR beta-chain in every patient. On the study's bioinformatics: CDR3 differences across clinicopathological groups were used to build a classifier for discriminating distant-metastatic papillary thyroid cancer patients. The Shannon index was used to assess repertoire diversity, and the Morisita-Horn index was used to assess tumor-blood repertoire similarity. Clones were called with MiXCR by TCRdb after fastp trimmed the public reads at Q25, and only in-frame beta chains were retained. TCRdb's processing, not the authors' own work, is the source of the V and J calls. The sample table shows about 13,000 clones, and roughly 28% are seen once. Of the sample, 9.5% to 15% is held by the ten largest clones.

The data are from a study of metastatic and nonmetastatic thyroid tumors (dated by TCRdb to the early 2020s). The study in broad terms: Repertoires from peripheral blood and from tumor or nodule tissue samples of malignant and benign thyroid patients were compared. Study-wide conclusions, independent of this receptor: In both blood and tumor samples, malignant tumors were reported to have significantly higher TCR beta diversity than benign nodules.

The V end loses 3 bases and the J end loses 6 bases, and a stretch of 18 bases separates them. Sequences LNHDA (CDR1) and SQIVND (CDR2) are obtained from the germline V gene (reference sequence). Reading from cysteine to phenylalanine, the CDR3 counts 15 amino acids. Only CDR3 DNA is held: 45 bases, read in frame from base 1. Before undergoing thyroid surgery, none of the patients had been given any kind of treatment. Using T-cell receptor beta sequencing, the study looked back at clinical samples from patients collected from the early 2010s to the late 2010s. The sequence was obtained from a female donor with papillary thyroid cancer or a benign thyroid nodule (not recorded which). Some clones in this sample may be carry-over from other donors' samples. Sequencing used tumor tissue. The V and J segments used are TRBV19 and TRBJ2-7; TRBD1 is a possible D gene, resting on 6 matching bases. The DNA sequence reads TGTGCCAGTAGTATGGGGGCGGCCCAGTGGGTCGAGCAGTACTTC. Translation gives CASSMGAAQWVEQYF. The full variable domain, with segments outside the CDR3 supplied by the reference TRBV19 and TRBJ2-7 proteins, appears as DGGITQSPKYLFRKEGQNVTLSCEQNLNHDAMYWYRQDPGQGLRLIYYSQIVNDFQKGDIAEGYSVSREKKESFPLTVTSAQKNPTAFYLCASSMGAAQWVEQYFGPGTRLTVT.